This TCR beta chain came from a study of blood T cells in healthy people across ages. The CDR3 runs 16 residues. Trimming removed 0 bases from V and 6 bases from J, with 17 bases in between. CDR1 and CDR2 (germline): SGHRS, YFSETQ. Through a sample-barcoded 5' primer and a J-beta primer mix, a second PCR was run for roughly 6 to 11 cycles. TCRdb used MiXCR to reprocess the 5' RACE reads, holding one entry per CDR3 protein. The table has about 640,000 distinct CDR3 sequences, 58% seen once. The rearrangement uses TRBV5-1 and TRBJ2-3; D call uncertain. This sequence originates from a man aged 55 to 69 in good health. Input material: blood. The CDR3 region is CASSLAGQVGWDTQYF. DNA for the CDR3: TGCGCCAGCAGCTTGGCGGGCCAGGTCGGGTGGGATACGCAGTATTTT.